A single sample is the source of the 9 T cell receptor beta chains below, sequenced in a study of shared clonotypes between healthy human individuals. Clones were sequenced by immunoSEQ multiplex PCR, and TCRdb holds only the in-frame ones, with some missing. The top ten clones hold around 0.15% of a sample with a few million clones, more than 90% of them seen once. Material: naive CD4+ T cells sorted from blood. Subset given: CD45RA+ positively selected. These receptors were obtained from a man younger than 35 in good health.

This chain uses TRBV28 with TRBJ1-6; 7 bases are shared with TRBD1. V shed 6 bases, J shed 6 bases, and the junction held 17 bases outside the gene matches. The length of the CDR3 is 18 residues. Germline CDR1 is MDHEN and CDR2 is SYDVKM. CDR3 residues: CASRGKRGSGQFNSPLHF. The CDR3 bases are TGTGCCAGCAGGGGAAAGAGGGGTTCGGGACAGTTTAATTCACCCCTCCACTTT. The whole variable domain, filled in from reference TRBV28 and TRBJ1-6, reads DVKVTQSSRYLVKRTGEKVFLECVQDMDHENMFWYRQDPGLGLRLIYFSYDVKMKEKGDIPEGYSVSREKKERFSLILESASTNQTSMYLCASRGKRGSGQFNSPLHFGNGTRLTVT.

The chain employs TRBV6-1 and TRBJ1-4, with D hard to call. The germline V gene encodes CDR1 MNHNS and CDR2 SASEGT. There are 15 residues in the CDR3. V was clipped by 1 base and J by 7 bases, with 13 bases between them. CDR3 nucleotides: TGTGCCAGCAGTGAAGTCGGCCGAGAGATTGAAAAACTGTTTTTT. Its protein is CASSEVGREIEKLFF.

As regards this clone: Distinct nucleotide sequences in the sample also encode this CDR3. This chain links TRBV5-1 with TRBJ2-2; D might be TRBD1 (6 bases). Germline lookup yields CDR1 SGHRS and CDR2 YFSETQ. V dropped 0 bases and J dropped 7 bases, with 10 bases sitting between them. The CDR3 is 14 residues long. The CDR3 region has the DNA TGCGCCAGCAGCTTGGATGGGGGCGGCGGGGAGCTGTTTTTT. The encoded protein is CASSLDGGGGELFF.

Points on this clone: Other DNA sequences in the sample encode the same CDR3. This chain links TRBV30 with TRBJ1-5; maybe TRBD1 (6 bases). This CDR3 is built from 15 residues. CDR1 is GTSNPN and CDR2 is SVGIG in the germline V gene (reference sequence). V was pared by 0 bases and J by 3 bases, with 12 bases between. CDR3 nucleotide sequence: TGTGCCTGGAGTGTACTGGGGGGCTCCAATCAGCCCCAGCATTTT. Encoded protein: CAWSVLGGSNQPQHF.

This clone has only one observation. The gene calls are TRBV6-1 and TRBJ1-4; TRBD1 matches 9 bases. The CDR3 covers 15 residues. Germline lookup yields CDR1 MNHNS and CDR2 SASEGT. Germline trimming cut 1 base from V and 8 bases from J; bases unmatched to any gene: 5. The chain's CDR3 is CASSEGDRVGEKLFF. The CDR3 DNA reads TGTGCCAGCAGTGAAGGGGACAGGGTAGGGGAAAAACTGTTTTTT.

This clone turned up a few times. This chain uses TRBV5-1 with TRBJ1-2; tentatively, D is TRBD1 (5 bases). Germline assignment: CDR1 SGHRS and CDR2 YFSETQ. V was clipped by 5 bases and J by 3 bases, with 11 bases between them. The CDR3 contains 13 residues. The CDR3: CASSQQVDYGYTF. The CDR3 coding sequence is TGCGCCAGCAGTCAACAGGTGGACTATGGCTACACCTTC.

This chain uses TRBV5-1 with TRBJ1-3, with 7 nucleotides matching TRBD1. V lost 5 bases, J lost 3 bases, and 8 bases stayed unmatched. Germline CDR1 reads SGHRS; CDR2 reads YFSETQ. This CDR3 spans 15 amino acids. CDR3 nucleotides: TGCGCCAGCAGACCACAGGGGCAAGGTGGAAACACCATATATTTT. Its translation: CASRPQGQGGNTIYF. The whole variable domain, filled in from reference TRBV5-1 and TRBJ1-3, reads KAGVTQTPRYLIKTRGQQVTLSCSPISGHRSVSWYQQTPGQGLQFLFEYFSETQRNKGNFPGRFSGRQFSNSRSEMNVSTLELGDSALYLCASRPQGQGGNTIYFGEGSWLTVV.

This CDR3 reads CASSSTWNTGELFF. The CDR3 bases are TGTGCCAGCAGCTCGACTTGGAACACCGGGGAGCTGTTTTTT. The chain joins TRBV7-2 to TRBJ2-2; unclear D gene. Between the trimmed V and J ends, which lost 4 bases and 1 base, there was a span of 7 bases. Looked up from germline, CDR1 is SGHTA and CDR2 is FQGNSA. The CDR3 is made up of 14 amino acids.

The gene calls are TRBV18 and TRBJ1-5, with a tentative D call TRBD1 (6 bases). The CDR3 extends over 14 amino acids. CDR1 KGHSH and CDR2 LQKENI come from the germline V gene. Between the trimmed V and J ends, which lost 2 bases and 8 bases, there was a span of 13 bases. The chain's CDR3 is CASSPGGGLKPQHF. The DNA for the CDR3 is TGTGCCAGCTCACCAGGGGGGGGCTTGAAGCCCCAGCATTTT.